This TCR beta chain was sequenced in a study of response to subunit inactivated influenza vaccine. Whole-study results and caveats: Few new T cells, the authors suggested, are recruited by each seasonal influenza vaccination.

About this clonotype itself: Its antigen remains unidentified. One end of the junction fails to match germline, which may point to a read error.

Looked up from germline, CDR1 is SEHNR and CDR2 is FQNEAQ (reference sequence). This CDR3 has 11 residues. TCRdb re-analysed the RT-PCR reads in MiXCR, keeping a single row per CDR3 protein. The repertoire holds hundreds of thousands of distinct CDR3 sequences, with approximately 17% as singletons. The source of this sequence is a man over 45 who received an inactivated influenza vaccine. The specimen was PBMCs from blood, collected 5 to 6 days after vaccination. The gene calls are TRBV7-9 and TRBJ2-1, with D perhaps given as TRBD1 or TRBD2 (5 bases each). CDR3 protein: CASSVGAPPTF. For the CDR3, the DNA is TGTGCCAGCAGCGTCGGGGCTCCACCGACCTTC.